This TCR beta chain was recorded in a study of blood T cell repertoires in COVID-19. Study-wide background: COVID-19 samples, acute and convalescent, were from the United States, Italy and Spain. PBMCs, B-cell-depleted T cells, or T cells were the source of the cDNA or gDNA that made up the material.

V was pared by 4 bases and J by 5 bases, with 4 bases of the junction left unmatched. The CDR3 has 16 residues. Looked up from germline, CDR1 is MNHNY and CDR2 is SVGAGI (reference sequence). Original processing methods: Amplification of reference gene primers provided the estimated nucleated cell counts. The method was immunoSEQ multiplex PCR; TCRdb's version includes in-frame clones alone and lacks a portion of them. The DNA was the basis for D and trimming; V, J and clone size are from that table. The repertoire holds fewer than 75,000 clones, with about 88% as singletons. This sequence joins TRBV6-6 and TRBJ2-3; 15 bases are a match to TRBD2. The receptor was isolated from a man in his 70s with acute or convalescent COVID-19. Sequencing was carried out using peripheral blood. CDR3 DNA: TGTGCCAGCAGTTGGACTAGCGGGGGGGCGGGAGATACGCAGTATTTT. Translated: CASSWTSGGAGDTQYF.